This T cell receptor (beta chain) was identified in a study of response to subunit inactivated influenza vaccine. General study results and limits: Authors suggested few new T cells are recruited by each seasonal influenza vaccination.

Germline V gives CDR1 LGHNA, CDR2 YNFKEQ. V was pared by 6 bases and J by 1 base, with 12 bases between. This CDR3 has 14 residues. TCRdb called the RT-PCR reads again in MiXCR, with one record for every CDR3 protein. The table lists hundreds of thousands of distinct CDR3 sequences, less than 15% of them singletons. Worth noting for this clonotype: Its antigen remains unknown.

The sequencing used non-naive T cells sorted from PBMCs, collected 14 to 15 days before vaccination. This clonotype was sampled from a man aged 50-59 years who received an inactivated influenza vaccine. The chain carries TRBV4-2 and TRBJ1-1; D is uncertain. The CDR3 spells CASRQPEGNTEAFF. In nucleotides, the CDR3 is TGTGCCAGCAGGCAACCAGAGGGGAACACTGAAGCTTTCTTT.